The rows below give T cell receptor beta chains drawn from one sample of a study of T cells in Graves' hyperthyroidism and ophthalmopathy. A single record per CDR3 protein comes from TCRdb applying MiXCR to the multiplex PCR reads. The data contain some 500,000 distinct CDR3 sequences, approximately 16% of them singletons. Material for sequencing was blood. These receptors all stem from a woman in her twenties or thirties with Graves' ophthalmopathy. Each CDR3 is given with its conserved first and last residue. Each record gives: V gene, J gene, clone size, D gene, CDR3 DNA, CDR3 protein. A D gene is named only where the DNA matches it firmly. Not all rows give a size; the values are once, few, many and, for expanded clones, a class.

v_call: TRBV6-1
j_call: TRBJ2-4
clone_size: few
d_call: .
cdr3_nt: TGTGCCAGCAATATAGGGGAGGACATTCAGTACTTC
cdr3_aa: CASNIGEDIQYF

v_call: TRBV28
j_call: TRBJ1-2
clone_size: .
d_call: .
cdr3_nt: TGTGCCAGCAGGCGTCCCCAGGGCTATGGCTACACCTTC
cdr3_aa: CASRRPQGYGYTF

v_call: TRBV7-8
j_call: TRBJ1-3
clone_size: few
d_call: .
cdr3_nt: TGTGCCAGCAGGTTGGGGGGAACTGGAAACACCATATATTTT
cdr3_aa: CASRLGGTGNTIYF

v_call: TRBV19
j_call: TRBJ2-6
clone_size: .
d_call: TRBD1
cdr3_nt: TGTGCCAGTAGTCAGCGATCGGGACAGGGCTCTGGGGCCAACGTCCTGACTTTC
cdr3_aa: CASSQRSGQGSGANVLTF

v_call: TRBV3-1
j_call: TRBJ2-7
clone_size: many
d_call: TRBD2
cdr3_nt: TGTGCCAGCACGAGGGCTAGCGGGGGGACCTACGAGCAGTACTTC
cdr3_aa: CASTRASGGTYEQYF

v_call: TRBV2
j_call: TRBJ2-1
clone_size: many
d_call: TRBD2
cdr3_nt: TGTGCCAGCACGCTAGCGGGAGGGCTTGATGAGCAGTTCTTC
cdr3_aa: CASTLAGGLDEQFF

v_call: TRBV7-6
j_call: TRBJ2-1
clone_size: .
d_call: TRBD2
cdr3_nt: TGTGCCAGCAGCTTAGGAGACAGAAGCGGGGCCTCCTACAATGAGCAGTTCTTC
cdr3_aa: CASSLGDRSGASYNEQFF

v_call: TRBV29-1
j_call: TRBJ2-5
clone_size: many
d_call: TRBD1
cdr3_nt: TGCAGCGTTCCGACAGGGGAGGTGACCCAGTACTTC
cdr3_aa: CSVPTGEVTQYF

v_call: TRBV20-1
j_call: TRBJ2-1
clone_size: few
d_call: .
cdr3_nt: TGCAGTGCTAGGCCATCTACAGGGTATAATAATGAGCAGTTCTTC
cdr3_aa: CSARPSTGYNNEQFF

v_call: TRBV4-1
j_call: TRBJ2-7
clone_size: .
d_call: .
cdr3_nt: TGCGCCAGCAGCCAAGCTGGGGACTACGAGCAGTACTTC
cdr3_aa: CASSQAGDYEQYF

v_call: TRBV20-1
j_call: TRBJ2-7
clone_size: few
d_call: TRBD2
cdr3_nt: TGCAGTGCCGGGTCGGAACTAGCGAGCTATAACTTC
cdr3_aa: CSAGSELASYNF

v_call: TRBV7-8
j_call: TRBJ2-2
clone_size: many
d_call: .
cdr3_nt: TGTGCCAGCAGCTCCGGACCGGGATCGAACACCGGGGAGCTGTTTTTT
cdr3_aa: CASSSGPGSNTGELFF

v_call: TRBV18
j_call: TRBJ2-2
clone_size: few
d_call: .
cdr3_nt: TGTGCCAGCTCACCACCTCCGGGTTTCTCCGGGGAGCTGTTTTTT
cdr3_aa: CASSPPPGFSGELFF

v_call: TRBV30
j_call: TRBJ2-7
clone_size: many
d_call: TRBD2
cdr3_nt: TGTGCCTGGGGGAGGGATTCATACGAGCAGTACTTC
cdr3_aa: CAWGRDSYEQYF

v_call: TRBV12-3/TRBV12-4
j_call: TRBJ2-1
clone_size: many
d_call: .
cdr3_nt: TGTGCCAGCATTTCGAGCGGATACAATGAGCAGTTCTTC
cdr3_aa: CASISSGYNEQFF

v_call: TRBV3-1
j_call: TRBJ2-5
clone_size: .
d_call: TRBD1
cdr3_nt: TGTGCCAGCAGACCCGACAGGGAGCTACAAGAGACCCAGTACTTC
cdr3_aa: CASRPDRELQETQYF

v_call: TRBV20-1
j_call: TRBJ2-5
clone_size: few
d_call: .
cdr3_nt: TGCGGTGCTAGGGGATACCAAGAGACCCAGTACTTC
cdr3_aa: CGARGYQETQYF

v_call: TRBV18
j_call: TRBJ2-5
clone_size: many
d_call: .
cdr3_nt: TGTGCCAGCTCAACAGACAGTTCTCAAGAGACCCAGTACTTC
cdr3_aa: CASSTDSSQETQYF

v_call: TRBV18
j_call: TRBJ2-1
clone_size: many
d_call: .
cdr3_nt: TGTGCCAGCTCACCACCCGGCGACAATACGGATGAGCAGTTCTTC
cdr3_aa: CASSPPGDNTDEQFF

v_call: TRBV2
j_call: TRBJ1-1
clone_size: .
d_call: .
cdr3_nt: TGTGCCAGCACTCGAGACCAAAACACTGAAGCTTTCTTT
cdr3_aa: CASTRDQNTEAFF

v_call: TRBV7-9
j_call: TRBJ1-5
clone_size: .
d_call: TRBD1
cdr3_nt: TGTGCCAGCAGCTTCGCAGGGGGGATCAATCAGCCCCAGCATTTT
cdr3_aa: CASSFAGGINQPQHF

v_call: TRBV3-1
j_call: TRBJ2-7
clone_size: .
d_call: TRBD2
cdr3_nt: TGTGCCAGCAGCCAAGATAGACTAGCGGGCTCCTACGAGCAGTACTTC
cdr3_aa: CASSQDRLAGSYEQYF

v_call: TRBV28
j_call: TRBJ2-5
clone_size: .
d_call: .
cdr3_nt: TGTGGAGTGGGGGGACCAGAGACCCAGTACTTC
cdr3_aa: CGVGGPETQYF

v_call: TRBV7-2
j_call: TRBJ2-1
clone_size: many
d_call: TRBD2
cdr3_nt: TGTGCCAGCAGCCTAGCGGGAGTCGTGGATGAGCAGTTCTTC
cdr3_aa: CASSLAGVVDEQFF

v_call: TRBV9
j_call: TRBJ1-2
clone_size: .
d_call: .
cdr3_nt: TGTGCCAGCAGCGTCTTCGGCAGGGGACTCTATGGCTACACCTTC
cdr3_aa: CASSVFGRGLYGYTF

v_call: TRBV10-2
j_call: TRBJ2-1
clone_size: few
d_call: TRBD1
cdr3_nt: TGCGCCAGCAGCCCTGGGACAGGGGATTCCTACAATGAGCAGTTCTTC
cdr3_aa: CASSPGTGDSYNEQFF

v_call: TRBV28
j_call: TRBJ2-4
clone_size: many
d_call: .
cdr3_nt: TGTGCCAGCAGTTCCACCTTAACTGGGCCCAAAAACATTCAGTACTTC
cdr3_aa: CASSSTLTGPKNIQYF

v_call: TRBV9
j_call: TRBJ2-3
clone_size: many
d_call: .
cdr3_nt: TGTGCCAGCAGCCCTCCAGAGAGAGGGACAGATACGCAGTATTTT
cdr3_aa: CASSPPERGTDTQYF